This section outlines one TCR beta chain sequence together with its context. Its antigen remains unknown. This CDR3 contains 14 residues. Trimming shortened V by 5 bases and J by 4 bases, and 12 bases separated the two germline ends. Germline CDR1 and CDR2: SNHLY and FYNNEI. The investigators split CD4+ cells into a CD45RA+ naive subset and a CD45RA-negative memory subset. Evenly divided among several immunoSEQ plates was the genomic DNA of each subset. DNA at about 210 ng, approximately 30,000 T cell genomes, went into sorted-subset replicate PCRs. TCRdb's table, derived via immunoSEQ multiplex PCR, lists solely in-frame clones and lacks some. This sample yields hundreds of thousands of clones, of which around three quarters are seen a single time; about 1.8% belongs to the top ten. This specimen belongs to a study of shared clonotypes between healthy human individuals. Study conclusions and caveats: Some naive CD4 clonotypes, roughly 4.5%, turned up in common across a few donors.

The sequence was collected from a woman in her 30s in good health. The chain recombines TRBV2 with TRBJ2-1, with D tentatively TRBD1 (7 bases). The specimen was memory CD4+ T cells sorted from blood. The subset was: CD45RA-negative fraction. The CDR3 reads CASSRTGGYNEQFF. CDR3 nucleotides: TGTGCCAGCAGTAGGACAGGAGGGTACAATGAGCAGTTCTTC.